This record covers a single T cell receptor (beta chain). Its cognate antigen is unknown. Assay: immunoSEQ multiplex PCR; the TCRdb copy retains only in-frame clones and omits some. Of fewer than 60,000 clones in the sample, 80% to 90% were seen once. Donors came from a validation cohort of 95 to 150 subjects, distinct from the first 666-subject cohort. These data belong to a study of cytomegalovirus exposure and HLA in healthy donors. Study-wide findings and caveats: There were some public TCRs occurring in many donors, but most TCR sequences were rare. The authors listed 150 to 200 TCR beta chains as cytomegalovirus-associated. Three of the chains that were CMV-associated were confirmed in vitro to be specific for CMV antigens.

CDR1 and CDR2 from the germline V gene are SGHAT and FQNNGV. The CDR3 loop spans 16 amino acids. Losses at the gene ends were 7 bases for V and 0 bases for J; bases not matched to a gene: 9. This receptor was taken from a woman aged 18-30 years in good health and CMV-seronegative. The material sequenced was PBMCs. The chain couples TRBV11-2 to TRBJ2-4; 7 bases map to TRBD2. The CDR3, as DNA: TGTGCCAGCAACACAGCAGCGGGGTTAGCCAAAAACATTCAGTACTTC. It encodes CASNTAAGLAKNIQYF. Full variable domain (outside the CDR3, taken from reference TRBV11-2 and TRBJ2-4): EAGVAQSPRYKIIEKRQSVAFWCNPISGHATLYWYQQILGQGPKLLIQFQNNGVVDDSQLPKDRFSAERLKGVDSTLKIQPAKLEDSAVYLCASNTAAGLAKNIQYFGAGTRLSVL.